A single sample gave rise to the 23 T cell receptor beta chains below, sequenced in a study of metastatic and nonmetastatic thyroid tumors. Among the patients, none had received any treatment before thyroid surgery. TCRdb re-analyzed the PCR reads through MiXCR. The table lists some 17,000 clones, 34% of them singletons. The sequenced sample consisted of tumor tissue. The receptors come from a female donor with papillary thyroid cancer or a benign thyroid nodule (not recorded which). Some clones in this sample may be carry-over from other donors' samples.

This clone has at least ten counts. This sequence may be a read error, since a much larger clone differs from it by one base. The V and J genes are TRBV6-5 and TRBJ1-1, with a tentative D call TRBD1 (5 bases). The V gene's germline CDR1 is MNHEY and CDR2 SVGAGI. The CDR3 has 11 residues. The CDR3 reads CASMRGTEAFF. The CDR3, as DNA: TGTGCCAGCATGAGGGGTACTGAAGCTTTCTTC.

This chain joins TRBV7-2 and TRBJ2-7; D remains unclear. Trimming pared 0 bases from V and 5 bases from J, leaving 11 bases between. This CDR3 is 14 amino acids long. Germline V CDR1 and CDR2: SGHTA, FQGNSA. This CDR3 reads CASSLARGADEQYF. The CDR3 nucleotides read TGTGCCAGCAGCTTAGCGCGTGGAGCTGACGAGCAGTACTTC.

The chain employs TRBV27 and TRBJ2-7, with 7 bases aligning to TRBD2. Per germline, CDR1 MNHEY and CDR2 SMNVEV (reference sequence). CDR3 length equals 15 residues. The V gene end was trimmed by 0 bases and the J gene end by 6 bases; junction bases not matched to a gene: 8. The DNA for the CDR3 is TGTGCCAGCAGTTTATCCGGCGGGAGCGGTGGCGAGCAGTACTTC. Amino acid sequence: CASSLSGGSGGEQYF.

The sample holds one count of this clone. The chain combines TRBV20-1 with TRBJ2-3; the D is unclear. The CDR3 contains 12 residues. V was shortened by 6 bases and J by 2 bases, with 9 bases between the two germline ends. Germline values: CDR1 DFQATT, CDR2 SNEGSKA (reference sequence). CDR3: CSAAWNTDTQYF. The DNA of the CDR3 is TGCAGTGCGGCCTGGAACACAGATACGCAGTATTTT.

About this clone: Because it lacks the conserved phenylalanine or tryptophan at the end, this CDR3 is likely a read error. The V call is TRBV4-2, the J call TRBJ2-1, with D possibly TRBD2 on 6 matching bases. The germline V gene has CDR1 LGHNA and CDR2 YNFKEQ. The CDR3 has 15 residues. CDR3 residues: CACSHVGGNPHEQFC. CDR3 nucleotide sequence: TGTGCCTGCAGCCATGTTGGCGGGAACCCCCATGAGCAGTTCTGC.

The J gene is TRBJ2-1, the V gene TRBV19, with D possibly called TRBD1 or TRBD2 (6 bases each). The V gene lost 5 bases and the J gene lost 8 bases, with 16 bases spanning the gap. The germline CDR1 and CDR2 sequences are LNHDA and SQIVND (reference sequence). This CDR3 region has 14 residues. CDR3 amino acids: CASSPQGGRDEQFF. As DNA, the CDR3 is TGTGCCAGTAGTCCACAGGGAGGTAGGGATGAGCAGTTCTTC.

This clone was picked up many times. The gene calls are TRBV19 and TRBJ2-5; TRBD2 agrees at 9 bases. V lost 8 bases and J lost 3; bases outside the gene matches: 7. This CDR3 is built from 14 residues. CDR1 LNHDA and CDR2 SQIVND come from the germline V gene (reference sequence). CDR3 sequence: CASYSGRGKETQYF. For the CDR3, the DNA is TGTGCCAGTTATAGCGGGAGAGGGAAAGAGACCCAGTACTTC.

A note on this clone: Germline is not matched at one junction end, which may reflect a read error. This chain connects TRBV20-1 to TRBJ2-5; 10 nucleotides line up with TRBD2. CDR3 length equals 15 residues. In germline, CDR1 is DFQATT, CDR2 SNEGSKA (reference sequence). The CDR3 DNA reads TGCAGTCCTAGTCCAGCGGGAGGGCCTTGGGACACCCAGTACTTC. Amino acids: CSPSPAGGPWDTQYF.

This clone was counted between two and nine times. The chain joins TRBV6-1 to TRBJ2-1, with TRBD2 identical over 7 bases. Trimming at V came to 6 bases and at J to 0 bases, leaving 2 bases not matched to a gene. CDR3 length: 14 amino acids. CDR1 MNHNS and CDR2 SASEGT come from the germline V gene. DNA of the CDR3: TGTGCCAGCAGGGGAGGGGCCTCCTACAATGAGCAGTTCTTC. It yields the protein CASRGGASYNEQFF.

This clone is categorized as medium-sized. The rearrangement links TRBV28 to TRBJ1-1; D ambiguous. Trimming stripped 5 bases from V and 10 bases from J, with 17 bases between. The CDR3 contains 13 residues. Germline V gives CDR1 MDHEN, CDR2 SYDVKM. CDR3 loop: CASSPNTASGAFF. The CDR3 DNA sequence: TGTGCCAGCAGTCCTAACACGGCGAGTGGAGCTTTCTTT.

Note on this clone: A read error is possible here, since a much larger clone lies one base away. This specimen includes other DNA sequences encoding the same CDR3. This chain uses TRBV30 with TRBJ2-3; D remains ambiguous. Germline V gene data show CDR1 as GTSNPN and CDR2 as SVGIG (reference sequence). With 3 bases removed from V and 2 bases from J, the gap between germline ends came to 9 bases. The CDR3 loop spans 13 amino acids. CDR3 sequence: CAWSVIVTDTQYF. CDR3 nucleotides: TGTGCCTGGAGCGTAATTGTCACAGATACGCAGTATTTT.

In its sample, this clone was seen once. The V call is TRBV2, the J call TRBJ2-7, with TRBD1 identical over 11 bases. The V and J ends lost 7 bases and 2 bases, in that order; junction bases with no gene match: 4. This CDR3 spans 14 amino acids. From germline, CDR1 is SNHLY and CDR2 FYNNEI. The CDR3 nucleotides are TGTGCCAGCACAGGGACAGGGGGGCCCTACGAGCAGTACTTC. Protein product: CASTGTGGPYEQYF.

The chain is built from TRBV12-3 or TRBV12-4 and TRBJ2-7; D might be TRBD1 or TRBD2, each matching 8 bases. The V gene lost 5 bases and the J gene lost 1 base, with 15 bases spanning the gap. The CDR3 runs to 15 residues. The CDR3 reads CASSRGGQASYEQYF. The CDR3 DNA is TGTGCCAGCAGTCGGGGGGGACAGGCTTCCTACGAGCAGTACTTC.

This clone was seen a few times. V gene TRBV5-1 combines with J gene TRBJ1-6; 9 bases are a match to TRBD1. This CDR3 spans 15 amino acids. Germline trimming cut 0 bases from V and 7 bases from J; bases unmatched to any gene: 2. CDR1 and CDR2 from the germline V gene are SGHRS and YFSETQ. The CDR3 spells CASSLGGQGNSPLHF. The CDR3 DNA sequence: TGCGCCAGCAGCTTGGGGGGACAGGGAAATTCACCCCTCCACTTT.

This chain links TRBV7-2 with TRBJ2-1; TRBD2 aligns across 8 bases. Germline V gives CDR1 SGHTA, CDR2 FQGNSA. The V segment lost 2 bases and the J segment 8 bases; nucleotides outside the gene matches: 5. The CDR3 consists of 14 residues. CDR3 amino acids: CASSLTGGVHEQFF. CDR3 coding DNA: TGTGCCAGCAGCTTAACCGGGGGGGTCCATGAGCAGTTCTTC.

This clone appeared a few times. This rearrangement joins TRBV28 to TRBJ2-3; TRBD1 is a possible D gene (6 bases). The CDR3 runs 16 residues. V was shortened by 2 bases and J by 4 bases, with 16 bases between the two germline ends. Per germline, CDR1 MDHEN and CDR2 SYDVKM. CDR3 DNA: TGTGCCAGCAGTTTACCACAGGGACGGGGCGCAGATACGCAGTATTTT. It is translated as CASSLPQGRGADTQYF.

In its sample, this clone is medium-sized. The CDR3 bases are TGTGCCAGCAACCCACGGGGTAATGAAAAACTGTTTTTT. Its translation is CASNPRGNEKLFF. The V gene is TRBV9, the J gene TRBJ1-4; D gene ambiguous. CDR1 and CDR2 (germline): SGDLS, YYNGEE. This CDR3 comprises 13 residues. V was trimmed by 6 bases and J by 4 bases, leaving 10 bases between them. The complete variable domain, with remaining parts taken from reference TRBV9 and TRBJ1-4, reads DSGVTQTPKHLITATGQRVTLRCSPRSGDLSVYWYQQSLDQGLQFLIQYYNGEERAKGNILERFSAQQFPDLHSELNLSSLELGDSALYFCASNPRGNEKLFFGSGTQLSVL.

In its sample, this clone was seen a few times. J is TRBJ1-6 and V is TRBV28; TRBD1 matches at 7 bases. With 6 bases clipped from V and 7 bases from J, the junction kept 9 bases outside the gene matches. The germline gives CDR1 MDHEN, CDR2 SYDVKM. The CDR3 covers 15 residues. The CDR3 sequence: CASSLGTVRNSPLHF. The CDR3 coding sequence is TGTGCCAGCAGCCTGGGGACAGTTCGCAATTCACCCCTCCACTTT.

By frequency in the sample, this clone is medium-sized (0.01 to 0.1%). The same CDR3 also results from other DNA sequences found in this sample. The gene calls are TRBV20-1 and TRBJ2-3, with D possibly TRBD2 on 6 matching bases. Germline V gene lookup returns CDR1 DFQATT and CDR2 SNEGSKA (reference sequence). CDR3 length: 13 residues. V was trimmed by 6 bases and J by 2 bases, leaving 12 bases between them. DNA for the CDR3: TGCAGTGCGAGGGACTCGACCACAGATACGCAGTATTTT. Translated, it gives CSARDSTTDTQYF.

On this clone itself: An end of the junction differs from the germline gene, which may be a read error. The chain combines TRBV5-1 with TRBJ2-3, with 11 bases fitting TRBD1. The CDR3 length is 14 residues. CDR1 SGHRS and CDR2 YFSETQ come from the germline V gene. CDR3 bases: TGCGCCAGCTGCTTGGGACAGGGGGCAGATACGCAGTATTTT. It encodes CASCLGQGADTQYF. Full variable domain (remainder filled in from reference TRBV5-1 and TRBJ2-3): KAGVTQTPRYLIKTRGQQVTLSCSPISGHRSVSWYQQTPGQGLQFLFEYFSETQRNKGNFPGRFSGRQFSNSRSEMNVSTLELGDSALYLCASCLGQGADTQYFGPGTRLTVL.

V gene TRBV6-5 combines with J gene TRBJ2-7; tentative D call: TRBD2 (6 bases). The CDR3 extends over 15 amino acids. V was clipped by 4 bases and J by 2 bases, with 15 bases between them. From germline, CDR1 is MNHEY and CDR2 SVGAGI. This CDR3 is CASSFQDSGPYEQYF. CDR3 nucleotide sequence: TGTGCCAGCAGTTTCCAAGATAGCGGACCCTACGAGCAGTACTTC.

This rearrangement joins TRBV28 to TRBJ1-5, with D uncertain. The length of the CDR3 is 13 residues. CDR1 and CDR2 from the germline V gene are MDHEN and SYDVKM. Trimming removed 5 bases from V and 6 bases from J, with 11 bases in between. CDR3 loop: CASSQGQVQPQHF. CDR3 bases: TGTGCCAGCAGTCAAGGGCAGGTTCAGCCCCAGCATTTT.

As regards this clone: In this CDR3 the conserved last residue, phenylalanine or tryptophan, is missing, so a read error is likely. V gene TRBV20-1 combines with J gene TRBJ1-6, with TRBD1 matching over 9 bases. The CDR3 is made up of 14 amino acids. V was clipped by 1 base and J by 14 bases; unmatched bases: 9. CDR1 and CDR2 from the germline V gene are DFQATT and SNEGSKA (reference sequence). The CDR3 coding sequence is TGCAGTGCTAGAGGGTGGACAGGGGCCCTGTCCCTCCACATT. It codes for CSARGWTGALSLHI.